These 15 T cell receptor beta chains came from one sample sequenced in a study of molecular identifiers for immune sequencing clone quantification (dated by TCRdb to 2016 to 2018). Library preparation employed PCR. Sequencing took place on a NextSeq 500. In TCRdb, the public reads were trimmed at Q25 with fastp and aligned with MiXCR, with productive beta chains retained. CDR3 protein sequences are deduplicated, and each keeps its most common genes and DNA. Across this sample there are about 510,000 distinct CDR3 sequences, with about 26% seen only once. Around 0.79% of the sample goes to the ten largest clones. Specimen: naive CD8+ T cells from blood, with Jurkat cell RNA spiked in. What the cell subset or site label conveys for this sample: FACS-sorted CD8+CD4-CCR7+CD45RA+ naive T cells. The receptors were sampled from a human donor in good health. Some libraries in this study had Jurkat cell RNA spiked in.

This clonotype has at least ten counts. V usage is TRBV5-1 and J usage is TRBJ2-3; a weak D match, TRBD2 (6 bases). Germline CDR1 is SGHRS and CDR2 is YFSETQ. Trimming stripped 0 bases from V and 4 bases from J, with 24 bases between. The CDR3 extends over 19 amino acids. The CDR3 bases are TGCGCCAGCAGCTTGGGACTAGAGGCAACGGTTTTAATAGCAGATACGCAGTATTTT. Translation gives CASSLGLEATVLIADTQYF.

This clonotype was seen only a few times. The V gene is TRBV7-9, the J gene TRBJ2-5, with 7 positions matching TRBD2. Germline V gene data show CDR1 as SEHNR and CDR2 as FQNEAQ (reference sequence). The V and J ends lost 4 bases and 2 bases, in that order; junction bases with no gene match: 19. The CDR3 runs to 19 residues. CDR3 region: CASSSLRGLRGFPQETQYF. As DNA, the CDR3 is TGTGCCAGCAGCTCCTTACGGGGACTACGGGGGTTCCCGCAAGAGACCCAGTACTTC.

This clonotype was recorded a few times. This chain joins TRBV20-1 and TRBJ1-5; 7 nucleotides line up with TRBD1. Germline assignment: CDR1 DFQATT and CDR2 SNEGSKA (reference sequence). V trimming: 5 bases; J trimming: 0 bases; junction bases outside the gene matches: 4. The CDR3 covers 14 residues. The CDR3 DNA reads TGCAGTGCTTCAGACAGGGATAGCAATCAGCCCCAGCATTTT. This gives the protein CSASDRDSNQPQHF.

About this clonotype: The junction and the germline gene differ at one end; a read error may be behind it. The J gene is TRBJ2-3, the V gene TRBV30; TRBD2 aligns across 14 bases. The germline V gene has CDR1 GTSNPN and CDR2 SVGIG (reference sequence). The CDR3 spans 16 residues. The CDR3 loop is CAWSVGTSGSTDTQCF. DNA of the CDR3: TGTGCCTGGAGTGTAGGGACTAGCGGGAGCACAGATACGCAGTGTTTT.

This clonotype was seen only a few times. The chain couples TRBV5-7 to TRBJ2-3, with D possibly being TRBD1 (6 bases). TRBV5-7 is sorted into the ORF group, with uncertain function. V shed 0 bases and J shed 8 bases, with 25 bases lying between them. This CDR3 comprises 18 residues. DNA for the CDR3: TGTGCCAGCAGCTTGGTTCAGGACAGCCCCCTGCACATTGGTACGCAGTATTTT. It codes for CASSLVQDSPLHIGTQYF.

In the case of this clonotype: Relative to the germline gene, one junction end is altered; a read error may explain this. The chain links TRBV2 to TRBJ2-5; D may correspond to TRBD1 or TRBD2 (5 bases each). Looked up from germline, CDR1 is SNHLY and CDR2 is FYNNEI. The CDR3 has 15 residues. The CDR3 loop is CVSSEEGGGQETQYF. CDR3 nucleotides: TGTGTCAGCAGTGAAGAAGGTGGGGGTCAAGAGACCCAGTACTTC.

This clonotype was seen many times. An end of the junction differs from the germline gene, which may be a read error. This chain connects TRBV2 to TRBJ2-5; D gene unclear. Per germline, CDR1 SNHLY and CDR2 FYNNEI. The CDR3 length is 13 residues. The CDR3 nucleotides read TGTGCCAGCAGGGAAGGTTTGGCTGAGACCCAGTACTTC. It codes for CASREGLAETQYF.

This clonotype was recorded many times. The V call is TRBV29-1, the J call TRBJ1-1; maybe TRBD1 (5 bases). V shed 7 bases and J shed 5 bases, with 17 bases lying between them. Looked up from germline, CDR1 is SQVTM and CDR2 is ANQGSEA. The CDR3 sequence is 13 residues long. The CDR3 DNA follows: TGCAGCGGGGTCGGGGGGAGGATTACTGAAGCTTTCTTT. This sequence encodes CSGVGGRITEAFF.

The J gene is TRBJ1-1, the V gene TRBV4-3; D ambiguous. The CDR3 runs to 18 residues. Germline CDR1 and CDR2: LGHNA and YSLEER. The V end was cut by 1 base, the J end by 1 base, with 19 bases between. In DNA form, the CDR3 reads TGCGCCAGCAGCCAAGGATTAGGTCAGAGGACTAGGAACACTGAAGCTTTCTTT. It is translated as CASSQGLGQRTRNTEAFF.

This clonotype was counted at least ten times. The V call is TRBV5-4, the J call TRBJ2-4; D not resolved. V dropped 9 bases and J dropped 1 base, with 8 bases sitting between them. This CDR3 has 12 residues. Germline lookup yields CDR1 SGHNT and CDR2 YYREEE (reference sequence). The CDR3 loop reads CATTSAKNIQYF. The CDR3 nucleotides read TGTGCCACCACGTCGGCCAAAAACATTCAGTACTTC.

Comments on this clonotype: The junction and the germline gene differ at one end; a read error may be behind it. V gene TRBV7-7 combines with J gene TRBJ2-1; tentatively, D is TRBD2 (5 bases). The CDR3 sequence is 13 residues long. The germline V gene has CDR1 SSHAT and CDR2 FNYEAQ (reference sequence). CDR3 nucleotides: TGTGCTAGCAGAAGGGCCCCGGAGGATGAGCAGTTCTTC. Translated: CASRRAPEDEQFF.

V usage is TRBV19 and J usage is TRBJ2-2; D is undetermined. Trimming took off 7 bases at V and 4 bases at J, with 10 bases between the two ends. This CDR3 has 13 residues. Germline CDR1 is LNHDA and CDR2 is SQIVND (reference sequence). The CDR3 DNA is TGTGCCAGTACGGAGTACGGCACCGGGGAGCTGTTTTTT. Its translation: CASTEYGTGELFF.

This clonotype has more than one count but fewer than ten. The chain employs TRBV6-2 or TRBV6-3 and TRBJ2-2; 7 bases fit TRBD2. Looked up from germline, CDR1 is MNHEY and CDR2 is SVGEGT. The CDR3 runs to 15 residues. V was pared by 4 bases and J by 6 bases, with 8 bases of the junction left unmatched. CDR3 in amino acids: CASSSWRELAGELFF. CDR3 sequence (DNA): TGTGCCAGCAGTTCGTGGCGGGAGTTGGCCGGGGAGCTGTTTTTT.

This clonotype was counted many times. V gene TRBV29-1 combines with J gene TRBJ2-1; D might be TRBD1 (5 bases). V lost 4 bases and J lost 9, with 13 bases in between. CDR3 length: 12 residues. Germline V CDR1 and CDR2: SQVTM, ANQGSEA. CDR3 in DNA: TGCAGCGTTGTGGGGCAGAATGGTGAGCAGTTCTTC. It encodes CSVVGQNGEQFF.

V is TRBV6-7 and J is TRBJ1-1; tentatively, D is TRBD1 (6 bases). TRBV6-7 is an ORF for which the function is uncertain. V was trimmed by 10 bases and J by 11 bases, leaving 17 bases between them. There are 11 residues in the CDR3. CDR3 residues: CAISGGGDAFF. CDR3 sequence (DNA): TGTGCCATCTCAGGAGGGGGTGACGCTTTCTTT.